This T cell receptor (beta chain) was captured by sequencing in a study of OX40 agonist ivuxolimab in advanced cancers. Turning to the overall study: Ivuxolimab was a fully human IgG2 agonistic monoclonal antibody targeting the costimulatory receptor OX40 (CD134). Intravenous ivuxolimab was administered to patients every 2 weeks at six dose levels: 0.01, 0.1, 0.3, 1.5, 3 and 10 mg/kg. Of the roughly 50 dose-escalation patients, hepatocellular carcinoma was present in approximately 20, melanoma in around 15, renal cell carcinoma in 9 and head and neck cancer in 9. The dose-escalation cohort was around 84% male with a mean age of approximately 59 years, ranging from roughly 20 to 80. Patients were allowed to have had prior anti-PD-1, anti-PD-L1 or anti-CTLA-4 therapy, and 40% of the dose-escalation patients had previously received checkpoint inhibitors. Partial responses were achieved by three dose-escalation patients, of whom one had hepatocellular carcinoma and two had cutaneous melanoma. The purpose of peripheral TCRbeta sequencing was to test whether ivuxolimab changed TCR sequence diversity and led to clonal T-cell expansion. The paper covers the monotherapy dose-escalation part of the phase I ivuxolimab trial, which included N of about 50 patients. The study at large found these results: In the 0.1-3.0 mg/kg groups, partial responders were among the patients with the lowest normalized peripheral clonal expansion, particularly in CD8+ T cells. After ivuxolimab, more expanded clones were found on average in CD8+ T cells than in CD4+ T cells. At doses of 0.1 to 3.0 mg/kg, clonal expansion of both CD4+ and CD8+ blood T cells was observed from baseline to week 6. Which antigens the clonally expanded peripheral T cells were specific for was not determined. Low levels of normalized T-cell clonal expansion were also seen in some patients who did not respond.

CDR1 is given as SQVTM and CDR2 as ANQGSEA, both from the germline V gene. Taken from cysteine to phenylalanine, the CDR3 has 16 residues. The kept DNA is CDR3 alone, 48 bases in frame from the first base. Germline trimming: 7 bases from V, 4 bases from J; junction bases outside gene matches: 9. To note about this clone: No antigen is known for it. No qualities accompany the bases; no much larger clone lies one base away.

The trial excluded patients who had a history of autoimmune disease or were on systemic immunosuppression. Peripheral blood for TCR sequencing was drawn from every dose cohort at baseline, at cycle 4 day 1 and at cycle 7 day 1. The samples were drawn from a first-in-human, open-label, multicenter phase I dose-escalation trial of ivuxolimab. Adults with locally advanced or metastatic melanoma, renal cell carcinoma, hepatocellular carcinoma or head and neck squamous cell carcinoma were enrolled in the trial. CD4+ and CD8+ T cells were sorted separately from peripheral blood before TCR sequencing. For sequencing of the TCRbeta CDR3 region, genomic DNA was extracted from the sorted cells. TCRbeta CDR3 regions were sequenced using the immunoSEQ Assay. TCRdb holds this immuneACCESS table with in-frame rearrangements only. Some clones are missing; in checked studies, unresolved V genes explain under half, and the rest has no known cause. Recorded for this sample are about 38,000 clones; approximately 90% of them occurred a single time. 8% to 10% of the sample lies in the top ten.

Sequencing was performed on CD4+ or CD8+ T cells sorted from blood, taken in a trial of the OX40 agonist ivuxolimab. The sequence derives from an adult with an advanced solid tumor such as melanoma, head and neck, liver or kidney cancer. The chain uses TRBV29-1 and TRBJ2-1, with TRBD2 identical over 14 junction bases. The DNA is as follows: TGCAGCGCCCTGACTAGCGGGAGGGGGAGATACAATGAGCAGTTCTTC. This encodes CSALTSGRGRYNEQFF.